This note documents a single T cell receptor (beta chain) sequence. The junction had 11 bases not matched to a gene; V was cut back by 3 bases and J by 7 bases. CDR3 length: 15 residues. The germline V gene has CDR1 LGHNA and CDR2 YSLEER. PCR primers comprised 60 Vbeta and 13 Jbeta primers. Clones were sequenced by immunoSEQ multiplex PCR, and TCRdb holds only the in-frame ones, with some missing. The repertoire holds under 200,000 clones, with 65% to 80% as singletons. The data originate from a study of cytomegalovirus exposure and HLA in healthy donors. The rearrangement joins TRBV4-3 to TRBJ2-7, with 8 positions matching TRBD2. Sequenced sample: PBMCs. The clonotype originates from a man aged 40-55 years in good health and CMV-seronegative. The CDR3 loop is CASSQIRGGFQEQYF. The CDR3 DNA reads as TGCGCCAGCAGCCAGATCCGGGGGGGGTTTCAAGAGCAGTACTTC.